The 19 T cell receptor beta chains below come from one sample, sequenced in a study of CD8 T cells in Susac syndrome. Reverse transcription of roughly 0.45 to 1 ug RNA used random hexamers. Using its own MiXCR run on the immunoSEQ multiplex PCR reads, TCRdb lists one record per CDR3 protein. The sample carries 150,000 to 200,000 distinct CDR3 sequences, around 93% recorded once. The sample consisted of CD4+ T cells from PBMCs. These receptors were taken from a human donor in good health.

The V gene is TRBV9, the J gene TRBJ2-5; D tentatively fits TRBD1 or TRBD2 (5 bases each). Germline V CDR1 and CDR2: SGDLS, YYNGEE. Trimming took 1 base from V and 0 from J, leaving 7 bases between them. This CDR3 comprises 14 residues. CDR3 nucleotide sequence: TGTGCCAGCAGCGTACAGGGAGACCAAGAGACCCAGTACTTC. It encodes CASSVQGDQETQYF.

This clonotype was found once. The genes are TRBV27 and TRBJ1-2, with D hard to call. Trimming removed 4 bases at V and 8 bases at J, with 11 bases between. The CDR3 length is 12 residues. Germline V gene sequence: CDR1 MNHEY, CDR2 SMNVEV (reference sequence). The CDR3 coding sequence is TGTGCCAGCAGTTCCGTGGGTGGCGGCTACACCTTC. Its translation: CASSSVGGGYTF.

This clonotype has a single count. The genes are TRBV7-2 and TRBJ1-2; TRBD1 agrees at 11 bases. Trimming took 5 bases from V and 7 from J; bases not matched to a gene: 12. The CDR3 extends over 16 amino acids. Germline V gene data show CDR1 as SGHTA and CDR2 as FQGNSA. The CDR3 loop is CASSPTGGTGGTGYTF. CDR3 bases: TGTGCCAGCAGCCCTACGGGGGGGACAGGGGGTACTGGCTACACCTTC. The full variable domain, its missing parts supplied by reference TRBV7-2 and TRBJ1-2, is GAGVSQSPSNKVTEKGKDVELRCDPISGHTALYWYRQSLGQGLEFLIYFQGNSAPDKSGLPSDRFSAERTGGSVSTLTIQRTQQEDSAVYLCASSPTGGTGGTGYTFGSGTRLTVV.

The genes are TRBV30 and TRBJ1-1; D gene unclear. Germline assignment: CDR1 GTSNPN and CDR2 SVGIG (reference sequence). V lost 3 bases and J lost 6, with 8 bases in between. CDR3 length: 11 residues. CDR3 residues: CAWRDRAEAFF. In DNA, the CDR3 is TGTGCCTGGAGAGATCGGGCTGAAGCTTTCTTT.

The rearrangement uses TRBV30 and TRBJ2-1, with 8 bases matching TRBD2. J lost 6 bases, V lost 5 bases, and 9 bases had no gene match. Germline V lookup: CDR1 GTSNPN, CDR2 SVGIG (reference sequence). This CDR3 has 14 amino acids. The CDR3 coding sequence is TGTGCCTGGTCCTTCGGGACTAGTACCAATGAGCAGTTCTTC. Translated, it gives CAWSFGTSTNEQFF.

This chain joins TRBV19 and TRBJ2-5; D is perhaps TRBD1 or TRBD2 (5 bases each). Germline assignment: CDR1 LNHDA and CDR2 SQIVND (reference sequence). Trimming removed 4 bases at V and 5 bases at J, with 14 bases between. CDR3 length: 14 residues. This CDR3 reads CASSTGTSQETQYF. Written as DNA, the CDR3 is TGTGCCAGTAGTACCGGGACCTCCCAGGAGACCCAGTACTTC.

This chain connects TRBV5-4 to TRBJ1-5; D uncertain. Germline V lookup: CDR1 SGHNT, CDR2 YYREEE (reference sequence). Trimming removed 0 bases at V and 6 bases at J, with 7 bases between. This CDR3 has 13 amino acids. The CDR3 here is CASSLDRGQPQHF. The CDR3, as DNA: TGTGCCAGCAGCTTGGACCGGGGTCAGCCCCAGCATTTT.

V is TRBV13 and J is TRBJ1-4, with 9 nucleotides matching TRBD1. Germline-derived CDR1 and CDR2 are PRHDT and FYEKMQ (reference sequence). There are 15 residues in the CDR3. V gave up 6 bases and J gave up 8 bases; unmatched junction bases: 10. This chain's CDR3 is CASSPWGQGREKLFF. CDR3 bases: TGTGCCAGCAGTCCGTGGGGACAGGGAAGAGAAAAACTGTTTTTT.

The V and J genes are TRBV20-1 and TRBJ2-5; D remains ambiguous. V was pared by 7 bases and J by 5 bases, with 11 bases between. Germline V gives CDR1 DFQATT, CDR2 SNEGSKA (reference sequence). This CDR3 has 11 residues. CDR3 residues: CSGNSQETQYF. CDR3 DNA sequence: TGCAGTGGAAATAGTCAGGAGACCCAGTACTTC.

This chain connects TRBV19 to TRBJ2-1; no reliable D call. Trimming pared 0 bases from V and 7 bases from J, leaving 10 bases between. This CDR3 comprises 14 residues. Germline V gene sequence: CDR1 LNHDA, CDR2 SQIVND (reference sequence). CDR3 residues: CASSIDLRGNEQFF. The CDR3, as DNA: TGTGCCAGTAGTATAGATCTGCGCGGAAATGAGCAGTTCTTC.

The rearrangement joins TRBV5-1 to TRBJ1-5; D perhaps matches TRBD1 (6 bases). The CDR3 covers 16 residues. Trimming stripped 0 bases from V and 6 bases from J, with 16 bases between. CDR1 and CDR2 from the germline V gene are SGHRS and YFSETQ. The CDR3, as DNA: TGCGCCAGCAGCTTGGGGGAAGGGGGGAGTGGTCAGCCCCAGCATTTT. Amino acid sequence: CASSLGEGGSGQPQHF.

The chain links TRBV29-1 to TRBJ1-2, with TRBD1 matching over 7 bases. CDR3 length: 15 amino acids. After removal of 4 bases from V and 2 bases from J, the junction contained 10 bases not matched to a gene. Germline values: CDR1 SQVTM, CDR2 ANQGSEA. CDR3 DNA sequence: TGCAGCGTTGGGGTGAGGGGGCGAATAAACTATGGCTACACCTTC. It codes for CSVGVRGRINYGYTF.

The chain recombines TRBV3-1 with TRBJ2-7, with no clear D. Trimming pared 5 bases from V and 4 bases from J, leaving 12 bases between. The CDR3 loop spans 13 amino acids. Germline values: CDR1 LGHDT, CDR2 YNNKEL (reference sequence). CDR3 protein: CASSLRLEYEQYF. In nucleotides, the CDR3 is TGTGCCAGCAGCTTACGCCTGGAGTACGAGCAGTACTTC.

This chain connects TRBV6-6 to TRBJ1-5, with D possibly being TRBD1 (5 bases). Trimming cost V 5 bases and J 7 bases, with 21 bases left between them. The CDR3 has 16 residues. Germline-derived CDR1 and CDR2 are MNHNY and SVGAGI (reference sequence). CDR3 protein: CASSKGTAGWEQPQHF. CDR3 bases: TGTGCCAGCAGTAAGGGGACTGCCGGCTGGGAACAGCCCCAGCATTTT.

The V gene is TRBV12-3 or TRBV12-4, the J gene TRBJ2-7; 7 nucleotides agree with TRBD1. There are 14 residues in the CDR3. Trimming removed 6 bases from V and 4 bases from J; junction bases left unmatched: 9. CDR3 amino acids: CASSRLTGYYEQYF. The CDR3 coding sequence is TGTGCCAGCAGCAGACTGACAGGGTATTACGAGCAGTACTTC.

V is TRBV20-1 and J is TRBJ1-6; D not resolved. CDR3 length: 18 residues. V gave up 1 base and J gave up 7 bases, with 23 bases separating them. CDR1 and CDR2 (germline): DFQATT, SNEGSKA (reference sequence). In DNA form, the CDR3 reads TGCAGTGCTAGAGGAGGAGGTGGGAGCCCCATGGGGAATTCACCCCTCCACTTT. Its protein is CSARGGGGSPMGNSPLHF.

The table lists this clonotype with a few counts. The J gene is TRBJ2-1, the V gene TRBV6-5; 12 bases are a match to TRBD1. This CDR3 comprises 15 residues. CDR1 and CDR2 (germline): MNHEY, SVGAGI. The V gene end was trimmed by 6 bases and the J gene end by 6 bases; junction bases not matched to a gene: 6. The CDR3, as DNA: TGTGCCAGCAGCCCCGGGACAGGGGGCGGCAATGAGCAGTTCTTC. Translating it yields CASSPGTGGGNEQFF.

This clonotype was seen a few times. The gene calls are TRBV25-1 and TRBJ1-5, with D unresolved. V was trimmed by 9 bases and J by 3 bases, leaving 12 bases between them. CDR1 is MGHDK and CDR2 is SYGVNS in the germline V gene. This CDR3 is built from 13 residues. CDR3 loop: CASSTGSNQPQHF. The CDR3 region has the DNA TGTGCCAGTTCGACGGGTTCCAATCAGCCCCAGCATTTT.

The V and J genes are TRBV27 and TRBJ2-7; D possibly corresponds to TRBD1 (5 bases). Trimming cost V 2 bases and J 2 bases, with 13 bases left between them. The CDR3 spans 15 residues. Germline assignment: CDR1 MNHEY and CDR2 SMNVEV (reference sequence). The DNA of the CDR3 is TGTGCCAGCAGTTTACGGCCAGGGCCCACCTACGAGCAGTACTTC. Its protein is CASSLRPGPTYEQYF.